This T cell receptor (beta chain) was captured in a study of CD8 T cells in Susac syndrome. CDR3 length: 14 amino acids. Germline V gene data show CDR1 as LNHDA and CDR2 as SQIVND (reference sequence). The V gene lost 5 bases and the J gene lost 5 bases, with 13 bases spanning the gap. An input of about 0.5 to 1 ug of RNA was subjected to reverse transcription using random hexamers. MiXCR, applied by TCRdb to the immunoSEQ multiplex PCR reads, yields one record per CDR3 protein. The repertoire has approximately 300,000 distinct CDR3 sequences, about nine tenths of them found once; the top ten carry 0.18%. TCR beta was sequenced from blood CD8+ and CD4+ T cells.

V and J are TRBV19 and TRBJ2-1, with a weak D call TRBD2 (6 bases). Source material: CD8+ T cells from PBMCs. The clonotype originates from a human donor with multiple sclerosis. The DNA of the CDR3 is TGTGCCAGTAGTCCGGAGGGGACGAACAATGAGCAGTTCTTC. Amino acid sequence: CASSPEGTNNEQFF.